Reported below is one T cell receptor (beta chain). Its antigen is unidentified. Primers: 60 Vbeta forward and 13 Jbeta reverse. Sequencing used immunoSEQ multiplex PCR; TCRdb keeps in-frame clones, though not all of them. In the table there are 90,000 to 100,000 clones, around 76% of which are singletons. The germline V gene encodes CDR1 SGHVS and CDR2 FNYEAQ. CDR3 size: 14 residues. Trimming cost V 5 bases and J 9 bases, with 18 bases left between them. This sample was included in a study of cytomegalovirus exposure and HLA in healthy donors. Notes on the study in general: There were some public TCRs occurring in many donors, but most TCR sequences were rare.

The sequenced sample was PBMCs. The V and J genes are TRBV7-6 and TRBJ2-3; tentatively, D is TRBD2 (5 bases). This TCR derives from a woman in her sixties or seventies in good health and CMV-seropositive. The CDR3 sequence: CASSPSEGQSTQYF. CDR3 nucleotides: TGTGCCAGCAGCCCATCAGAGGGTCAGTCGACGCAGTATTTT.